These 25 T cell receptor beta chains were sequenced from one sample in a study of Ad26.COV2.S vaccination and SARS-CoV-2 variants. Libraries were prepared by immunoSEQ multiplex PCR; TCRdb keeps only in-frame clonotypes and omits some of them. The sample consists of roughly 270,000 clones, 80% to 90% of them appearing once. As to treatment: around 19 received Ad26.COV2.S at low or high dose, single or two shots; roughly 5 received placebo; per-sample allocation not given. Repertoires come from day 63 after the first vaccine or placebo injection. The material sequenced was peripheral blood, taken in a trial of Ad26.COV2.S vaccine versus placebo. The receptor source for this set is a person between 18 and 59 years old who received the Ad26.COV2.S COVID-19 vaccine or a placebo.

The rearrangement uses TRBV6-2 or TRBV6-3 and TRBJ1-6; TRBD1 might be the D (6 bases). Deletions cut 5 bases from V and 10 bases from J, with 21 bases between. CDR1 and CDR2 (germline): MNHEY, SVGEGT. This CDR3 has 16 amino acids. CDR3 in amino acids: CASSPTGRVSSSPLHF. In nucleotides, the CDR3 is TGTGCCAGCAGTCCCACAGGGAGGGTATCGTCGTCACCCCTCCACTTT.

The genes are TRBV9 and TRBJ1-2, with D tentatively TRBD1 (6 bases). CDR1 SGDLS and CDR2 YYNGEE come from the germline V gene. V was pared by 1 base and J by 8 bases, with 12 bases between. The CDR3 spans 13 residues. The CDR3 reads CASSVRDTSGYTF. CDR3 coding DNA: TGTGCCAGCAGCGTAAGGGACACCAGCGGCTACACCTTC.

The V call is TRBV5-1, the J call TRBJ2-5; D is uncertain. CDR1 SGHRS and CDR2 YFSETQ come from the germline V gene. The CDR3 is 14 amino acids. V was pared by 4 bases and J by 7 bases, with 17 bases between. The CDR3: CASSPEAGQWTQYF. The DNA for the CDR3 is TGCGCCAGCAGCCCCGAGGCAGGTCAGTGGACCCAGTACTTC. Full variable domain (outside the CDR3, taken from reference TRBV5-1 and TRBJ2-5): KAGVTQTPRYLIKTRGQQVTLSCSPISGHRSVSWYQQTPGQGLQFLFEYFSETQRNKGNFPGRFSGRQFSNSRSEMNVSTLELGDSALYLCASSPEAGQWTQYFGPGTRLLVL.

The rearrangement uses TRBV6-1 and TRBJ2-5, with TRBD2 as a possible D gene (6 bases). The CDR3 loop spans 15 amino acids. The V end was cut by 2 bases, the J end by 5 bases, with 15 bases between. The germline CDR1 and CDR2 sequences are MNHNS and SASEGT. CDR3 region: CASSEPAGSGETQYF. The CDR3 DNA reads TGTGCCAGCAGTGAACCGGCGGGATCGGGTGAGACCCAGTACTTC.

The gene calls are TRBV30 and TRBJ1-6; D remains unclear. Germline-derived CDR1 and CDR2 are GTSNPN and SVGIG (reference sequence). The CDR3 length is 13 residues. V shed 2 bases and J shed 5 bases, with 7 bases lying between them. The chain's CDR3 is CAWSPVHNSPLHF. The CDR3, as DNA: TGTGCCTGGAGTCCAGTGCATAATTCACCCCTCCACTTT.

The V and J genes are TRBV19 and TRBJ1-6; 8 bases are shared with TRBD1. Germline V gives CDR1 LNHDA, CDR2 SQIVND (reference sequence). CDR3 length: 13 residues. V trimming: 8 bases; J trimming: 9 bases; junction bases outside the gene matches: 6. CDR3 sequence reads: CASAGTGTSPLHF. The DNA for the CDR3 is TGTGCCAGTGCCGGGACAGGCACTTCACCCCTCCACTTT.

The chain combines TRBV14 with TRBJ2-5; D possibly corresponds to TRBD1 (5 bases). V lost 4 bases to trimming and J lost 2 bases, with 17 bases between them. Per the germline V gene, CDR1 is SGHDN and CDR2 is FVKESK. There are 16 residues in the CDR3. The CDR3: CASSPLAREHQETQYF. DNA of the CDR3: TGTGCCAGCAGCCCCCTGGCCAGGGAACATCAAGAGACCCAGTACTTC.

The chain has TRBV18 and TRBJ2-3, with D unresolved. V was pared by 1 base and J by 2 bases, with 4 bases between. Germline V lookup: CDR1 KGHSH, CDR2 LQKENI. The CDR3 contains 13 residues. The CDR3 coding sequence is TGTGCCAGCTCACCACGACCCACAGATACGCAGTATTTT. It encodes CASSPRPTDTQYF.

CDR3 sequence: CASSLQGAETQYF. The DNA of the CDR3 is TGTGCCAGCAGCTTGCAGGGGGCGGAGACCCAGTACTTC. The rearrangement joins TRBV7-9 to TRBJ2-5, with 8 bases lining up with TRBD1. J gave up 5 bases and V 3 bases, and 2 bases lay outside the gene matches. The CDR3 runs to 13 residues. Germline V gene data show CDR1 as SEHNR and CDR2 as FQNEAQ (reference sequence).

This clone was detected once. This chain links TRBV7-9 with TRBJ2-1; 9 bases are a match to TRBD2. The V segment lost 4 bases and the J segment 5 bases; nucleotides outside the gene matches: 12. The CDR3 covers 17 residues. Germline V gene data show CDR1 as SEHNR and CDR2 as FQNEAQ (reference sequence). The CDR3 here is CASSSRGSGGLNNEQFF. CDR3 coding DNA: TGTGCCAGCAGCTCGCGGGGTAGCGGGGGCCTTAACAATGAGCAGTTCTTC.

About this clone: No conserved phenylalanine or tryptophan ends this CDR3, so it is likely a read error. V gene TRBV3-1 (or the pseudogene TRBV3-2) combines with J gene TRBJ1-6; D not certain. This CDR3 contains 15 residues. In germline, CDR1 is LGHDT, CDR2 YNNKEL (reference sequence). V was cut by 0 bases and J by 9 bases, with 12 bases left in between. The CDR3 loop is CASSQDSARGSPLHL. CDR3 coding DNA: TGTGCCAGCAGCCAAGATTCGGCCCGGGGTTCACCCCTCCACCTT.

The rearrangement joins TRBV6-5 to TRBJ1-4; D remains unclear. The CDR3 is 14 residues long. The germline V gene has CDR1 MNHEY and CDR2 SVGAGI. Trimming removed 6 bases from V and 2 bases from J, with 10 bases in between. CDR3 nucleotide sequence: TGTGCCAGCAGGAGAGGGTGGACTAATGAAAAACTGTTTTTT. Protein product: CASRRGWTNEKLFF.

J is TRBJ1-1 and V is TRBV24-1, with TRBD1 matching over 11 bases. The CDR3 sequence is 14 residues long. Unmatched junction bases numbered 5, after V lost 11 bases and J lost 1 base. Germline CDR1 KGHDR, CDR2 SFDVKD. The DNA for the CDR3 is TGTGCCATCGGACAGGGGGCTTGGAACACTGAAGCTTTCTTT. Amino acids: CAIGQGAWNTEAFF.

V is TRBV5-1 and J is TRBJ1-3; no definite D call. Trimming cost V 0 bases and J 0 bases, with 7 bases left between them. The CDR3 consists of 15 residues. CDR1 and CDR2 from the germline V gene are SGHRS and YFSETQ. In nucleotides, the CDR3 is TGCGCCAGCAGCTTGGTGTACGGCTCTGGAAACACCATATATTTT. Translated, it gives CASSLVYGSGNTIYF.

The rearrangement uses TRBV11-2 and TRBJ1-5; the match to TRBD1 covers 8 bases. The V gene's germline CDR1 is SGHAT and CDR2 FQNNGV. The junction had 2 bases not matched to a gene; V was cut back by 4 bases and J by 3 bases. The length of the CDR3 is 14 residues. CDR3 coding DNA: TGTGCCAGCAGCTCGACAGGGGTCAATCAGCCCCAGCATTTT. This gives the protein CASSSTGVNQPQHF.

The chain combines TRBV9 with TRBJ2-1; 11 bases agree with TRBD2. The CDR3 is made up of 19 amino acids. Germline assignment: CDR1 SGDLS and CDR2 YYNGEE. V gave up 0 bases and J gave up 3 bases; unmatched junction bases: 11. CDR3 region: CASSVASDPSGRLYNEQFF. In DNA, the CDR3 is TGTGCCAGCAGCGTAGCTTCGGATCCTAGCGGGAGGCTCTACAATGAGCAGTTCTTC.

This chain links TRBV30 with TRBJ2-1, with 14 bases aligning to TRBD2. V shed 2 bases, J shed 10 bases, and the junction held 10 bases outside the gene matches. Per the germline V gene, CDR1 is GTSNPN and CDR2 is SVGIG (reference sequence). The CDR3 runs 16 residues. CDR3: CAWSRTGLAGDREQFF. The DNA of the CDR3 is TGTGCCTGGAGTCGAACGGGACTAGCGGGAGATCGCGAGCAGTTCTTC.

This clone was detected once. The V gene is TRBV29-1, the J gene TRBJ1-2, with D maybe TRBD1 (5 bases). The CDR3 has 13 residues. Germline CDR1 and CDR2: SQVTM and ANQGSEA. V shed 5 bases and J shed 7 bases, with 17 bases lying between them. As DNA, the CDR3 is TGCAGCGTTCAGTCCGGGACGTTTCTTGGCTACACCTTC. Translation gives CSVQSGTFLGYTF.

The chain is built from TRBV5-4 and TRBJ2-2; D perhaps matches TRBD2 (6 bases). Germline loops: CDR1 SGHNT, CDR2 YYREEE (reference sequence). Trimming took off 0 bases at V and 3 bases at J, with 9 bases between the two ends. The CDR3 loop spans 15 amino acids. CDR3 sequence reads: CASSLAGVHTGELFF. The CDR3 DNA reads as TGTGCCAGCAGCTTGGCGGGAGTCCACACCGGGGAGCTGTTTTTT.

The rearrangement joins TRBV3-1 (or the pseudogene TRBV3-2) to TRBJ2-5, with 7 bases aligning to TRBD2. Germline lookup yields CDR1 LGHDT and CDR2 YNNKEL (reference sequence). The CDR3 runs 14 residues. The V segment lost 1 base and the J segment 4 bases; nucleotides outside the gene matches: 3. As DNA, the CDR3 is TGTGCCAGCAGCCAAGTCCCTAGCGGAGAGACCCAGTACTTC. The encoded protein is CASSQVPSGETQYF.

The chain recombines TRBV29-1 with TRBJ2-7; no definite D call. Germline CDR1 SQVTM, CDR2 ANQGSEA. V lost 6 bases, J lost 0 bases, and 18 bases lay in between. The CDR3 has 15 residues. CDR3 region: CSVIKPDWYSYEQYF. The CDR3 DNA is TGCAGCGTCATTAAACCCGACTGGTACTCCTACGAGCAGTACTTC.

J is TRBJ1-2 and V is TRBV19, with D tentatively TRBD1 (6 bases). The CDR3 is 12 residues long. Trimming cost V 10 bases and J 7 bases, with 16 bases left between them. Germline CDR1 reads LNHDA; CDR2 reads SQIVND (reference sequence). CDR3 residues: CATEGGYSGYTF. CDR3 coding DNA: TGTGCCACCGAAGGGGGATATAGTGGCTACACCTTC. Together with reference TRBV19 and TRBJ1-2, the CDR3 gives the full variable domain: DGGITQSPKYLFRKEGQNVTLSCEQNLNHDAMYWYRQDPGQGLRLIYYSQIVNDFQKGDIAEGYSVSREKKESFPLTVTSAQKNPTAFYLCATEGGYSGYTFGSGTRLTVV.

Remarks on this clone: No conserved phenylalanine or tryptophan is present at the end of the CDR3, so a read error is the likely explanation. It is unclear where the CDR3 begins or ends on the DNA, so no DNA is shown, and the CDR3 is as TCRdb lists it. The chain links TRBV6-5 to TRBJ2-7; TRBD1, the D gene given by the table, was not confirmed from the DNA. The CDR3 is made up of 13 amino acids, end residues included. Germline V gene lookup returns CDR1 MNHEY and CDR2 SVGAGI. The CDR3 sequence is CASKESGTDAVLI.

The CDR3 coding sequence is TGTGCCAGCAGCCCGAGACTCAATGAGCAGTTCTTC. Residues: CASSPRLNEQFF. The chain has TRBV3-1 (or the pseudogene TRBV3-2) and TRBJ2-1; D is unclear. CDR1 is LGHDT and CDR2 is YNNKEL in the germline V gene (reference sequence). This CDR3 has 12 amino acids. V shed 4 bases and J shed 6 bases, with 7 bases lying between them.

The V and J genes are TRBV6-5 and TRBJ2-3; 11 bases map to TRBD2. Trimming removed 8 bases from V and 1 base from J; junction bases left unmatched: 2. The CDR3 spans 14 residues. Germline CDR1 is MNHEY and CDR2 is SVGAGI. CDR3 sequence (DNA): TGTGCCAGCGCGGGACTAGCGGGCACAGATACGCAGTATTTT. Translation: CASAGLAGTDTQYF.